These T cell receptor beta chains were read from a single sample in a study of a mutant IDH1 vaccine in newly diagnosed glioma. These receptors' targets are unknown. Profiling relied on immunoSEQ multiplex PCR, and the TCRdb table lists in-frame clones only, not all of them. The table records 35,000 to 45,000 clones, roughly 70% of them present only once. The sequenced sample was PBMCs, obtained from a glioma patient whose treatment included an IDH1 peptide vaccine. All receptors derive from a man aged 35-49 years with glioma. CDR3s include the opening cysteine and the closing phenylalanine or tryptophan. Fields, in order: CDR3 DNA, CDR3 protein, D gene, J gene, V gene, clone size. D genes are given only for firm matches. Not all rows give a size; the values are once, few, many and, for expanded clones, a class.

CDR3 DNA: TGTGCCAGCAGCTTAATTCCGGGATCGGAGCCCCAGCATTTT; CDR3 protein: CASSLIPGSEPQHF; D gene: .; J gene: TRBJ1-5; V gene: TRBV7-2; clone size: .
CDR3 DNA: TGTGCCAGCAGCTTAACAGCCAGGAACACTGAAGCTTTCTTT; CDR3 protein: CASSLTARNTEAFF; D gene: .; J gene: TRBJ1-1; V gene: TRBV7-9; clone size: .
CDR3 DNA: TGTGCCAGCAGTTACGGGACAGATACGCAGTATTTT; CDR3 protein: CASSYGTDTQYF; D gene: .; J gene: TRBJ2-3; V gene: TRBV6-5; clone size: .
CDR3 DNA: TGCGCCAGCAGCCAAGATCCCCCGGCGGGAGGGAACTACAATGAGCAGTTCTTC; CDR3 protein: CASSQDPPAGGNYNEQFF; D gene: TRBD2; J gene: TRBJ2-1; V gene: TRBV4-3; clone size: once
CDR3 DNA: TGTGCCTGGAGCGGGGGTGGGGACCAGCCCCAGCATTTT; CDR3 protein: CAWSGGGDQPQHF; D gene: .; J gene: TRBJ1-5; V gene: TRBV30; clone size: few
CDR3 DNA: TGTGCCAGCAGTTTCGGAGGATCGGGGACTGAAGCTTTCTTT; CDR3 protein: CASSFGGSGTEAFF; D gene: .; J gene: TRBJ1-1; V gene: TRBV28; clone size: .
CDR3 DNA: TGTGCCAGCAGAACAGGGGGCATTAGCTATGGCTACACCTTC; CDR3 protein: CASRTGGISYGYTF; D gene: TRBD1; J gene: TRBJ1-2; V gene: TRBV28; clone size: .
CDR3 DNA: TGTGCCAGCAGTGATGAGCAGTCTGGGGCCAACGTCCTGACTTTC; CDR3 protein: CASSDEQSGANVLTF; D gene: .; J gene: TRBJ2-6; V gene: TRBV2; clone size: .
CDR3 DNA: TGTGCCTGGATCTTGATGAACACTGAAGCTTTCTTT; CDR3 protein: CAWILMNTEAFF; D gene: .; J gene: TRBJ1-1; V gene: TRBV30; clone size: .
CDR3 DNA: TGTGCCAGCAGCTTAGCGCCTGGTGGGGGAAGCTCCTACAATGAGCAGTTCTTC; CDR3 protein: CASSLAPGGGSSYNEQFF; D gene: .; J gene: TRBJ2-1; V gene: TRBV7-8; clone size: .
CDR3 DNA: TGTGCCAGCAGCTTAGAAGGACAGGGGGGTACTGAAGCTTTCTTT; CDR3 protein: CASSLEGQGGTEAFF; D gene: TRBD1; J gene: TRBJ1-1; V gene: TRBV7-6; clone size: .
CDR3 DNA: TGTGCCTGGAGCCCGACAGGGGGGAACACTGAAGCTTTCTTT; CDR3 protein: CAWSPTGGNTEAFF; D gene: TRBD1; J gene: TRBJ1-1; V gene: TRBV30; clone size: .
CDR3 DNA: TGTGCCAGCAGTCGCCGACTTCAAGAGACCCAGTACTTC; CDR3 protein: CASSRRLQETQYF; D gene: .; J gene: TRBJ2-5; V gene: TRBV27; clone size: .
CDR3 DNA: TGTGCCAGCAGCTTAGTGCTAGCGGCGGATACGCAGTATTTT; CDR3 protein: CASSLVLAADTQYF; D gene: TRBD2; J gene: TRBJ2-3; V gene: TRBV7-2; clone size: .
CDR3 DNA: TGTGCCAGCAGCTCCACGACAGGGGGTATTCTAGCGGGCACTGAAGCTTTCTTT; CDR3 protein: CASSSTTGGILAGTEAFF; D gene: TRBD1; J gene: TRBJ1-1; V gene: TRBV5-8; clone size: .
CDR3 DNA: TGTGCCAGCTCACCAAATGGGCAAAACTATGGCTACACCTTC; CDR3 protein: CASSPNGQNYGYTF; D gene: .; J gene: TRBJ1-2; V gene: TRBV18; clone size: .
CDR3 DNA: TGTGCCAGCGGAGGGATCAGCTCCTATAATTCACCCCTCCACTTT; CDR3 protein: CASGGISSYNSPLHF; D gene: .; J gene: TRBJ1-6; V gene: TRBV2; clone size: .
CDR3 DNA: TGTGCCAGTACCCTTACAGGGGGCACGGCGAGTCGCAATCAGCCCCAGCATTTT; CDR3 protein: CASTLTGGTASRNQPQHF; D gene: TRBD1; J gene: TRBJ1-5; V gene: TRBV19; clone size: .
CDR3 DNA: TGTGCCAGCAGCTTATACGGTGACTACGAGCAGTACTTC; CDR3 protein: CASSLYGDYEQYF; D gene: .; J gene: TRBJ2-7; V gene: TRBV11-2; clone size: .
CDR3 DNA: TGTGCCAGCAGCTTACGACAGGGGGCTGGTGAGACCCAGTACTTC; CDR3 protein: CASSLRQGAGETQYF; D gene: TRBD1; J gene: TRBJ2-5; V gene: TRBV5-8; clone size: .
CDR3 DNA: TGTGCCAGCAGCCACGGACTAGCGGCATACCAAGAGACCCAGTACTTC; CDR3 protein: CASSHGLAAYQETQYF; D gene: TRBD2; J gene: TRBJ2-5; V gene: TRBV14; clone size: .
CDR3 DNA: TGCACCAGCAGCCAAGACCCCCCCGACCTGGAGAATGAAAAACTGTTTTTT; CDR3 protein: CTSSQDPPDLENEKLFF; D gene: .; J gene: TRBJ1-4; V gene: TRBV1; clone size: .
CDR3 DNA: TGTGCCAGCAGGCGACAGACTAATGAAAAACTGTTTTTT; CDR3 protein: CASRRQTNEKLFF; D gene: .; J gene: TRBJ1-4; V gene: TRBV6-5; clone size: .
CDR3 DNA: TGTGCCAGTAGTATAGGGACAGGGAGAGGCAATCAGCCCCAGCATTTT; CDR3 protein: CASSIGTGRGNQPQHF; D gene: TRBD1; J gene: TRBJ1-5; V gene: TRBV19; clone size: .
CDR3 DNA: TGTGCCAGCAGTTTAGCGGATACGCAGTATTTT; CDR3 protein: CASSLADTQYF; D gene: .; J gene: TRBJ2-3; V gene: TRBV27; clone size: .
CDR3 DNA: TGCGCCAGCAGCCCCTCCCCCCAAGAGACCCAGTACTTC; CDR3 protein: CASSPSPQETQYF; D gene: .; J gene: TRBJ2-5; V gene: TRBV5-1; clone size: few
CDR3 DNA: TGTGCCAGCAGCTTAGCGGGCATAACCGGGGAGCTGTTTTTT; CDR3 protein: CASSLAGITGELFF; D gene: .; J gene: TRBJ2-2; V gene: TRBV7-9; clone size: .
CDR3 DNA: TGCGCCAGCAGTGAGGGGCTAGCGGGAGGAGAGCAGTACTTC; CDR3 protein: CASSEGLAGGEQYF; D gene: TRBD2; J gene: TRBJ2-5; V gene: TRBV10-2; clone size: .
CDR3 DNA: TGTGCCAGCAGTGCCTCTCGAAGCACTGAAGCTTTCTTT; CDR3 protein: CASSASRSTEAFF; D gene: .; J gene: TRBJ1-1; V gene: TRBV6-1; clone size: .